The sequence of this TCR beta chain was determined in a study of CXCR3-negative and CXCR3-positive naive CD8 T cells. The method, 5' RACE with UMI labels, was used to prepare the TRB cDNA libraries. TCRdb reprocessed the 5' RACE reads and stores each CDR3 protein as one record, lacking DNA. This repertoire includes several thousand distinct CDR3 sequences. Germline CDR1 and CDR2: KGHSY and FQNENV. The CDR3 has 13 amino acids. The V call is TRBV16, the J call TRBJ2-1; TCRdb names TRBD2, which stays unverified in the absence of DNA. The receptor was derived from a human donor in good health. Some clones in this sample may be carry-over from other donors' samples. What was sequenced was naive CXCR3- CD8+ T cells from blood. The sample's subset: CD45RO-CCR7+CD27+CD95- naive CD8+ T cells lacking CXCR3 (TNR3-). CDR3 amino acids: CAAGTRGYNEQFF.